This TCR beta chain emerged from a study of T-cell memory formation after mild COVID-19. Study-wide results and caveats: While clones contracting from day 15 to 85 were balanced between CD4 and CD8, later expanders leaned CD4+.

Concerning this clonotype itself: Its antigen is not identified.

The CDR3 contains 12 residues. Trimming stripped 4 bases from V and 6 bases from J, with 9 bases between. The germline gives CDR1 SQVTM, CDR2 ANQGSEA. From the 5' RACE reads, TCRdb called clonotypes with MiXCR, one entry per CDR3 protein. In the table there are fewer than 200,000 distinct CDR3 sequences, about a fifth of which are singletons. This receptor was identified in a man younger than 35 who had mild COVID-19 (a few samples of this study predate the infection). Cell type and time point are not known. Input material: PBMCs or a T cell subset sorted from them (not recorded which). The rearrangement links TRBV29-1 to TRBJ2-2; D is possibly TRBD2 (7 bases). The CDR3 region has the DNA TGCAGCGTTGGAGGGGGGGCCGGGGAGCTGTTTTTT. Residues: CSVGGGAGELFF.